The present entry profiles one T cell receptor (beta chain) with its context. What it binds is unknown. The donors formed part of the approximately 120-subject validation cohort, distinct from the roughly 660-subject first cohort. The CDR3 runs 14 residues. In germline, CDR1 is SGHRS, CDR2 YFSETQ. J gave up 2 bases and V 0 bases, and 0 bases lay outside the gene matches. This entry belongs to a study of cytomegalovirus exposure and HLA in healthy donors. General observations from the study: In vitro assays verified that three CMV-associated chains recognized CMV antigens specifically.

The repertoire was sequenced with immunoSEQ multiplex PCR; TCRdb's copy has only in-frame clones and lacks some. Of 130,000 to 150,000 clones listed, 70% to 90% were seen once; the top ten hold around 3.4%. The sequence was obtained from a young woman in good health and CMV-seropositive. What was sequenced was PBMCs. The chain uses TRBV5-1 and TRBJ2-7; 9 nucleotides match TRBD2. CDR3 DNA sequence: TGCGCCAGCAGCTTGGCTAGCGGGACCTACGAGCAGTACTTC. Translation gives CASSLASGTYEQYF. The complete variable domain, with remaining parts taken from reference TRBV5-1 and TRBJ2-7, reads KAGVTQTPRYLIKTRGQQVTLSCSPISGHRSVSWYQQTPGQGLQFLFEYFSETQRNKGNFPGRFSGRQFSNSRSEMNVSTLELGDSALYLCASSLASGTYEQYFGPGTRLTVT.